What follows are 29 T cell receptor beta chains derived from one specimen sequenced in a study of blood T cell repertoires in COVID-19. TCRdb's table, derived via immunoSEQ multiplex PCR, lists solely in-frame clones and lacks some. The sample carries over 150,000 clones, about 87% recorded once. Sample: peripheral blood. These receptors originate from a woman in her 70s with COVID-19, enrolled during active disease.

V and J are TRBV19 and TRBJ1-1; D is perhaps TRBD1 (5 bases). Trimming took 4 bases from V and 1 from J, leaving 7 bases between them. From germline, CDR1 is LNHDA and CDR2 SQIVND (reference sequence). This CDR3 spans 13 amino acids. This chain's CDR3 is CASSTTANTEAFF. The DNA for the CDR3 is TGTGCCAGTAGTACGACAGCGAACACTGAAGCTTTCTTT.

CDR3 DNA: TGTGCCAGCAGCTACGCAGGGGAGAACACTGAAGCTTTCTTT. Translated: CASSYAGENTEAFF. The chain is built from TRBV7-3 and TRBJ1-1; weak D call: TRBD1 (6 bases). This CDR3 is 14 amino acids long. Trimming took 4 bases from V and 1 from J, leaving 10 bases between them. Germline CDR1 SGHTA, CDR2 FQGTGA.

The chain links TRBV11-3 to TRBJ2-1; 11 bases are a match to TRBD2. The CDR3 consists of 16 residues. CDR1 is SGHNT, CDR2 YENEEA, per germline. The trim removed 5 bases at V and 8 bases at J, leaving 11 bases unmatched. The CDR3 nucleotides read TGTGCCAGCAGCCATGAGACTAGCGGGGTTTCCGATGAGCAGTTCTTC. The encoded protein is CASSHETSGVSDEQFF.

The genes are TRBV21-1 and TRBJ2-1; the table gives TRBD1 as D, unverified against the DNA. TRBV21-1 is flagged as a pseudogene. The CDR3 is 15 amino acids. This chain's CDR3 is CASSNCWTGWNEQFF. The DNA for the CDR3 is TGTGCCAGCAGCAACTGTTGGACAGGGTGGAATGAGCAGTTCTTC.

The J gene is TRBJ1-3, the V gene TRBV11-3; 7 bases are shared with TRBD1. Germline V gene lookup returns CDR1 SGHNT and CDR2 YENEEA. With 4 bases clipped from V and 4 bases from J, the junction kept 4 bases outside the gene matches. The CDR3 extends over 14 amino acids. This chain's CDR3 is CASSSTGSGNTIYF. Written as DNA, the CDR3 is TGTGCCAGCAGCTCGACAGGGTCGGGAAACACCATATATTTT.

The V and J genes are TRBV3-1 (or the pseudogene TRBV3-2) and TRBJ2-7, with D possibly matching TRBD1 (5 bases). The CDR3 is 14 residues long. V dropped 0 bases and J dropped 7 bases, with 13 bases sitting between them. Per germline, CDR1 LGHDT and CDR2 YNNKEL (reference sequence). DNA for the CDR3: TGTGCCAGCAGCCAAGATTTTCAGGGTCGGGAGCAGTACTTC. It specifies CASSQDFQGREQYF.

The gene calls are TRBV29-1 and TRBJ2-2, with TRBD2 matching over 7 bases. The CDR3 sequence is 13 residues long. Germline V lookup: CDR1 SQVTM, CDR2 ANQGSEA. The CDR3 region has the DNA TGCGGCCTTTCCGCGGGAGTCGCCGGGGAGCTGTTTTTT. Its translation is CGLSAGVAGELFF.

The CDR3 coding sequence is TGCAGCGTGAGTTCCTCCCGGGAGCAGTTCTTC. It yields the protein CSVSSSREQFF. The chain couples TRBV29-1 to TRBJ2-1; no clear D gene. V lost 6 bases to trimming and J lost 10 bases, with 13 bases between them. CDR1 SQVTM and CDR2 ANQGSEA come from the germline V gene. This CDR3 has 11 residues.

The rearrangement joins TRBV5-4 to TRBJ2-3; a weak D match, TRBD2 (5 bases). The CDR3 has 16 amino acids. V lost 3 bases, J lost 1 base, and 15 bases lay in between. Germline V gene data show CDR1 as SGHNT and CDR2 as YYREEE (reference sequence). In DNA form, the CDR3 reads TGTGCCAGCAGCTCCGTAGCGCGGCCACGCACAGATACGCAGTATTTT. This codes for CASSSVARPRTDTQYF.

The V call is TRBV27, the J call TRBJ1-6; TRBD1 might be the D (6 bases). From germline, CDR1 is MNHEY and CDR2 SMNVEV (reference sequence). Trimming cost V 0 bases and J 10 bases, with 13 bases left between them. The CDR3 covers 15 residues. This CDR3 is CASSLSVQGSSPLHF. For the CDR3, the DNA is TGTGCCAGCAGTTTATCAGTCCAGGGGTCGTCACCCCTCCACTTT.

This chain links TRBV3-1 (or the pseudogene TRBV3-2) with TRBJ2-1; 11 bases align to TRBD2. This CDR3 contains 15 residues. In germline, CDR1 is LGHDT, CDR2 YNNKEL (reference sequence). V dropped 4 bases and J dropped 6; count of bases not matched to a gene: 5. The CDR3 DNA reads TGTGCCAGCAGCCCCTTAGCGGGGGGGGGCAATGAGCAGTTCTTC. Protein: CASSPLAGGGNEQFF.

The chain carries TRBV5-1 and TRBJ1-3; D uncertain. Trimming shortened V by 0 bases and J by 0 bases, and 7 bases separated the two germline ends. This CDR3 region has 15 residues. Germline lookup yields CDR1 SGHRS and CDR2 YFSETQ. The CDR3 coding sequence is TGCGCCAGCAGCTTGGGTGGGCCCTCTGGAAACACCATATATTTT. Its protein product is CASSLGGPSGNTIYF.

The chain has TRBV6-6 and TRBJ1-2; 8 positions match TRBD1. The germline CDR1 and CDR2 sequences are MNHNY and SVGAGI (reference sequence). The CDR3 totals 14 residues. The V gene end was trimmed by 6 bases and the J gene end by 8 bases; junction bases not matched to a gene: 11. The CDR3 DNA sequence: TGTGCCAGCAGCCACGGGACAGGCGGCTCGGGCTACACCTTC. Encoded protein: CASSHGTGGSGYTF.

The chain combines TRBV27 with TRBJ1-4; a possible D gene is TRBD1 (5 bases). This CDR3 contains 15 residues. Germline V gene sequence: CDR1 MNHEY, CDR2 SMNVEV (reference sequence). V lost 5 bases, J lost 8 bases, and 18 bases lay in between. The CDR3 DNA is TGTGCCAGCAGTCCGCACCCTCGGGGGGACGAAAAACTGTTTTTT. This translates into CASSPHPRGDEKLFF.

This chain links TRBV27 with TRBJ2-1; a possible D gene is TRBD1 (7 bases). This CDR3 is built from 16 residues. The V end was cut by 5 bases, the J end by 0 bases, with 14 bases between. CDR1 MNHEY and CDR2 SMNVEV come from the germline V gene (reference sequence). This CDR3 is CASSHNQGGSYNEQFF. CDR3 in DNA: TGTGCCAGCAGTCATAATCAGGGGGGCTCCTACAATGAGCAGTTCTTC.

The chain uses TRBV3-1 (or the pseudogene TRBV3-2) and TRBJ2-7, with a tentative D call TRBD1 (6 bases). The germline V gene has CDR1 LGHDT and CDR2 YNNKEL (reference sequence). Trimming shortened V by 3 bases and J by 5 bases, and 14 bases separated the two germline ends. The CDR3 spans 14 residues. As DNA, the CDR3 is TGTGCCAGCAGCCATGAACAGGGTTTCAACGAGCAGTACTTC. This gives the protein CASSHEQGFNEQYF.

The genes are TRBV3-1 (or the pseudogene TRBV3-2) and TRBJ1-5, with 7 positions matching TRBD1. With 3 bases clipped from V and 3 bases from J, the junction kept 5 bases outside the gene matches. Per germline, CDR1 LGHDT and CDR2 YNNKEL (reference sequence). The CDR3 sequence is 15 residues long. The CDR3 DNA reads as TGTGCCAGCAGCCACGGGACAGAATTCAATCAGCCCCAGCATTTT. It is translated as CASSHGTEFNQPQHF.

This clone was observed once. The chain is built from TRBV18 and TRBJ2-1, with 10 positions matching TRBD1. The CDR3 has 15 residues. Germline CDR1 and CDR2: KGHSH and LQKENI. After removal of 3 bases from V and 8 bases from J, the junction contained 7 bases not matched to a gene. CDR3 loop: CASSPSGQGMDEQFF. CDR3 DNA sequence: TGTGCCAGCTCACCGTCGGGACAGGGGATGGATGAGCAGTTCTTC.

The V and J genes are TRBV5-1 and TRBJ2-5, with D maybe TRBD1 (7 bases). This CDR3 contains 15 residues. V was shortened by 0 bases and J by 4 bases, with 13 bases between the two germline ends. Germline values: CDR1 SGHRS, CDR2 YFSETQ. The CDR3 nucleotides read TGCGCCAGCAGCTTGGCCAGGGGGGCCGCAGAGACCCAGTACTTC. Protein product: CASSLARGAAETQYF.

The rearrangement joins TRBV4-2 to TRBJ1-3; possible D gene TRBD1, 6 bases. From germline, CDR1 is LGHNA and CDR2 YNFKEQ. The CDR3 has 17 amino acids. V gave up 5 bases and J gave up 0 bases, with 17 bases separating them. The CDR3 sequence: CASSLRQQGSSGNTIYF. In nucleotides, the CDR3 is TGTGCCAGCAGCTTAAGACAGCAGGGGAGCTCTGGAAACACCATATATTTT.

The genes are TRBV5-1 and TRBJ2-1, with a tentative D call TRBD1 (5 bases). Trimming cost V 4 bases and J 0 bases, with 14 bases left between them. There are 16 residues in the CDR3. The V gene's germline CDR1 is SGHRS and CDR2 YFSETQ. The CDR3 sequence: CASSLLGASSYNEQFF. The DNA for the CDR3 is TGCGCCAGCAGCCTCCTTGGGGCTAGCTCCTACAATGAGCAGTTCTTC.

The chain recombines TRBV6-5 with TRBJ1-2, with D hard to call. The germline V gene has CDR1 MNHEY and CDR2 SVGAGI. Trimming left V 6 bases short and J 0 bases short, with 14 bases between. CDR3 length equals 15 residues. CDR3 residues: CASSRQSHSNYGYTF. DNA of the CDR3: TGTGCCAGCAGCCGTCAATCGCACTCTAACTATGGCTACACCTTC.

In this sample, this clone turned up once. The chain carries TRBV6-2 or TRBV6-3 and TRBJ1-3; 8 nucleotides line up with TRBD1. This CDR3 contains 18 residues. The germline CDR1 and CDR2 sequences are MNHEY and SVGEGT. V lost 5 bases to trimming and J lost 0 bases; unmatched junction nucleotides: 12. CDR3 DNA sequence: TGTGCCAGCAGTGTCCGGGACAGGCGCGCTTACTCTGGAAACACCATATATTTT. Translating it yields CASSVRDRRAYSGNTIYF.

The gene calls are TRBV2 and TRBJ1-1, with 8 bases aligning to TRBD1. With 7 bases clipped from V and 0 bases from J, the junction kept 7 bases outside the gene matches. In germline, CDR1 is SNHLY, CDR2 FYNNEI. There are 15 residues in the CDR3. DNA of the CDR3: TGTGCCAGCAAAGGACAGGGACTAATGAACACTGAAGCTTTCTTT. Residues: CASKGQGLMNTEAFF. The variable domain in full, completed from reference TRBV2 and TRBJ1-1, reads EPEVTQTPSHQVTQMGQEVILRCVPISNHLYFYWYRQILGQKVEFLVSFYNNEISEKSEIFDDQFSVERPDGSNFTLKIRSTKLEDSAMYFCASKGQGLMNTEAFFGQGTRLTVV.

The rearrangement uses TRBV5-4 and TRBJ2-1; 9 bases map to TRBD2. CDR3 size: 15 residues. Germline assignment: CDR1 SGHNT and CDR2 YYREEE (reference sequence). V shed 5 bases and J 4 bases; nucleotides not matched to a gene: 7. The CDR3: CASRLWTSAYNEQFF. The CDR3 nucleotides are TGTGCCAGCAGACTATGGACTAGCGCTTACAATGAGCAGTTCTTC. The full variable domain, its missing parts supplied by reference TRBV5-4 and TRBJ2-1, is ETGVTQSPTHLIKTRGQQVTLRCSSQSGHNTVSWYQQALGQGPQFIFQYYREEENGRGNFPPRFSGLQFPNYSSELNVNALELDDSALYLCASRLWTSAYNEQFFGPGTRLTVL.

V is TRBV6-5 and J is TRBJ2-6; D remains ambiguous. This CDR3 has 16 residues. Germline lookup yields CDR1 MNHEY and CDR2 SVGAGI. V dropped 0 bases and J dropped 0 bases, with 6 bases sitting between them. Written as DNA, the CDR3 is TGTGCCAGCAGTTACTCCCGCAGCTCTGGGGCCAACGTCCTGACTTTC. The encoded protein is CASSYSRSSGANVLTF.

The chain has TRBV4-1 and TRBJ2-6; D remains unclear. Germline CDR1 MGHRA, CDR2 YSYEKL. V dropped 4 bases and J dropped 0 bases, with 7 bases sitting between them. The CDR3 runs to 15 residues. CDR3 coding DNA: TGCGCCAGCAGCCCCCAGATCTCTGGGGCCAACGTCCTGACTTTC. Translating it yields CASSPQISGANVLTF.

The V call is TRBV7-2, the J call TRBJ1-3, with 7 bases identical to TRBD1. The V segment lost 1 base and the J segment 2 bases; nucleotides outside the gene matches: 2. Germline CDR1 is SGHTA and CDR2 is FQGNSA. The CDR3 sequence is 15 residues long. The CDR3 DNA reads TGTGCCAGCAGCTTAGACAGGGGAACTGGAAACACCATATATTTT. Protein product: CASSLDRGTGNTIYF.

The CDR3 nucleotides read TGTGCCACCAGGAACACTGAAGCTTTCTTT. It translates to CATRNTEAFF. The V and J genes are TRBV19 and TRBJ1-1; D gene uncertain. V gave up 10 bases and J gave up 1 base, with 4 bases separating them. The CDR3 runs 10 residues. Germline V gene data show CDR1 as LNHDA and CDR2 as SQIVND (reference sequence).